A single TCR beta chain is shown here with its context. Its antigen remains unidentified. The data were obtained in a study of post-analysis software for immune sequencing data. Germline loops: CDR1 WSHSY, CDR2 SAAADI. The trim removed 2 bases at V and 7 bases at J, leaving 5 bases unmatched. This CDR3 is built from 14 residues. Findings and limits, study-wide: Among a handful of TRBV segments more frequent in patients than controls were TRBV5-6, TRBV5-1 and TRBV20-1.

Unique-molecular-identifier-tagged TCR beta cDNA libraries were used. TCRdb ran MiXCR on the PCR reads and lists one entry per CDR3 protein. The sample carries about 540,000 distinct CDR3 sequences, 34% recorded once. This rearrangement joins TRBV10-2 to TRBJ2-3; 8 bases fit TRBD1. The origin of this receptor is a girl between 2 and 17 years old with multiple sclerosis. The sequenced sample consisted of blood. This CDR3 is CASSELAGGYTQYF. CDR3 in DNA: TGCGCCAGCAGTGAGCTAGCAGGGGGCTATACGCAGTATTTT.